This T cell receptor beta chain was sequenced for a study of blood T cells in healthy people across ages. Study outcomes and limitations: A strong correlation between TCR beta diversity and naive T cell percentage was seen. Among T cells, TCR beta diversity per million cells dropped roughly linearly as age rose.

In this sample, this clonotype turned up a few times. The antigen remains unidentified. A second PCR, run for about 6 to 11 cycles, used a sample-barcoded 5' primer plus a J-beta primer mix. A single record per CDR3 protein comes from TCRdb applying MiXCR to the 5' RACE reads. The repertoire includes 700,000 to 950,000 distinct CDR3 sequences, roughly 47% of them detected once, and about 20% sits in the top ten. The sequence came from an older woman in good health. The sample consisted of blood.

The chain's CDR3 is CASSQGTGFDQQYF. CDR3 DNA: TGTGCCAGCAGCCAAGGGACAGGATTTGACCAGCAGTACTTC. The chain recombines TRBV11-2 with TRBJ2-4; the match to TRBD1 covers 8 bases. After removal of 5 bases from V and 13 bases from J, the junction contained 13 bases not matched to a gene. The length of the CDR3 is 14 residues. From germline, CDR1 is SGHAT and CDR2 FQNNGV.